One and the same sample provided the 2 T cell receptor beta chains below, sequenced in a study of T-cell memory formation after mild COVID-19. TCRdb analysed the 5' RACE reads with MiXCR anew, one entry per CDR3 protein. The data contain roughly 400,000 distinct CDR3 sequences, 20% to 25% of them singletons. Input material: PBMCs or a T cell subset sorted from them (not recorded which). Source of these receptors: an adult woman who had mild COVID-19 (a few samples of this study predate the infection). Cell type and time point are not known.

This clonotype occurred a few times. CDR3 in amino acids: CASSRKGGYSYEQYF. DNA of the CDR3: TGTGCCAGCAGCAGAAAGGGTGGGTACTCCTACGAGCAGTACTTC. The chain combines TRBV5-6 with TRBJ2-7; the D is unclear. The CDR3 covers 15 residues. The V end was cut by 4 bases, the J end by 0 bases, with 14 bases between. Germline loops: CDR1 SGHDT, CDR2 YYEEEE.

The CDR3 sequence: CSAAPSGRVNTEAFF. CDR3 nucleotides: TGCAGTGCCGCCCCGTCGGGTAGAGTGAACACTGAAGCTTTCTTT. The chain links TRBV20-1 to TRBJ1-1, with D hard to call. Trimming cost V 6 bases and J 0 bases, with 17 bases left between them. The CDR3 runs 15 residues. CDR1 and CDR2 from the germline V gene are DFQATT and SNEGSKA (reference sequence).